This T cell receptor beta chain derives from a study of response to subunit inactivated influenza vaccine. Points from the study as a whole: After each seasonal influenza vaccination, few new T cells are recruited, the authors suggested.

This clonotype was counted only a few times. No antigen is known for it. TCRdb passed the RT-PCR reads through MiXCR, listing each CDR3 protein once. The sample comprises 400,000 to 650,000 distinct CDR3 sequences, less than 7.5% of which are singletons, and about an eighth rests with the top ten. The sequence was obtained from a man aged 50-75 years who received an inactivated influenza vaccine. Sequencing was performed on PBMCs from blood, taken 23 months after vaccination.

CDR3 sequence: CASTRGTPDHGDEQFF. CDR3 nucleotides: TGTGCCAGCACCCGGGGAACACCAGACCATGGCGATGAGCAGTTCTTC. V and J are TRBV3-1 and TRBJ2-1; the D gene is possibly TRBD2 (5 bases). The CDR3 length is 16 residues. Germline V lookup: CDR1 LGHDT, CDR2 YNNKEL (reference sequence). With 7 bases removed from V and 8 bases from J, the gap between germline ends came to 24 bases.